A single sample gave rise to the 10 T cell receptor beta chains below, sequenced in a study of cytomegalovirus exposure and HLA in healthy donors. PCR amplification relied on 60 Vbeta primers (plus 13 Jbeta primers). Data came from immunoSEQ multiplex PCR; TCRdb stores just in-frame clones and leaves some out. The data show around 140,000 clones, just under 75% seen once. Source material: PBMCs. These receptor sequences come from a woman under 30 in good health and CMV-seronegative.

The chain uses TRBV6-1 and TRBJ2-7; TRBD1 matches at 12 bases. The CDR3 consists of 18 residues. The germline gives CDR1 MNHNS, CDR2 SASEGT. V shed 0 bases and J 3 bases; nucleotides not matched to a gene: 9. CDR3 nucleotides: TGTGCCAGCAGTGAAGCTTGGGGCGGGACAGGGGGCATCTACGAGCAGTACGTC. This gives the protein CASSEAWGGTGGIYEQYV.

The J gene is TRBJ2-7, the V gene TRBV6-1; weak D call: TRBD1 (6 bases). The germline CDR1 and CDR2 sequences are MNHNS and SASEGT. The CDR3 is made up of 13 amino acids. Trimming cost V 5 bases and J 4 bases, with 12 bases left between them. The chain's CDR3 is CASSLTGNYEQYV. The CDR3 DNA follows: TGTGCCAGCAGTCTTACAGGGAATTACGAGCAGTACGTC.

V is TRBV5-1 and J is TRBJ1-1; D unresolved. V was clipped by 3 bases and J by 3 bases, with 9 bases between them. The CDR3 length is 13 residues. Germline CDR1 reads SGHRS; CDR2 reads YFSETQ. The CDR3 reads CASSSGLDTEAFF. DNA for the CDR3: TGCGCCAGCAGCTCTGGACTGGACACTGAAGCTTTCTTT.

The V and J genes are TRBV18 and TRBJ2-5; D possibly corresponds to TRBD2 (6 bases). V dropped 4 bases and J dropped 4 bases, with 16 bases sitting between them. Germline CDR1 KGHSH, CDR2 LQKENI. CDR3 length: 15 residues. CDR3 nucleotides: TGTGCCAGCTCACAACCGGGTCTGGAGGGAGAGACCCAGTACTTC. Translation: CASSQPGLEGETQYF. Full variable domain (rest looked up from reference TRBV18 and TRBJ2-5): NAGVMQNPRHLVRRRGQEARLRCSPMKGHSHVYWYRQLPEEGLKFMVYLQKENIIDESGMPKERFSAEFPKEGPSILRIQQVVRGDSAAYFCASSQPGLEGETQYFGPGTRLLVL.

V gene TRBV7-2 combines with J gene TRBJ1-2, with 12 bases fitting TRBD1. Trimming cost V 6 bases and J 7 bases; bases outside gene matches: 12. The CDR3 has 16 residues. Germline V lookup: CDR1 SGHTA, CDR2 FQGNSA. DNA for the CDR3: TGTGCCAGCAGGCCCAATCCCGGGACAGGGGGCTCTGGCTACACCTTC. It yields the protein CASRPNPGTGGSGYTF.

This chain joins TRBV2 and TRBJ2-3, with D possibly being TRBD2 (6 bases). The V and J ends lost 0 bases and 1 base respectively, with 14 bases between them. Germline loops: CDR1 SNHLY, CDR2 FYNNEI. This CDR3 is 17 amino acids long. CDR3 loop: CASSEARVGGRTDTQYF. The CDR3 DNA is TGTGCCAGCAGTGAAGCGCGGGTCGGAGGGCGCACAGATACGCAGTATTTT.

This clone appeared a single time. The gene calls are TRBV28 and TRBJ2-3; 14 bases fit TRBD2. The trim removed 1 base at V and 2 bases at J, leaving 5 bases unmatched. CDR3 size: 18 residues. CDR1 MDHEN and CDR2 SYDVKM come from the germline V gene. The DNA for the CDR3 is TGTGCCAGCAGTTTATCTGGACTAGCGGGGGGCCCCACAGATACGCAGTATTTT. It yields the protein CASSLSGLAGGPTDTQYF.

The chain combines TRBV9 with TRBJ2-2; TRBD1 matches 7 bases. The trim removed 0 bases at V and 4 bases at J, leaving 6 bases unmatched. CDR1 and CDR2 from the germline V gene are SGDLS and YYNGEE. This CDR3 spans 16 amino acids. CDR3 residues: CASSVGEGAGTGELFF. CDR3 nucleotide sequence: TGTGCCAGCAGCGTAGGTGAGGGGGCGGGCACCGGGGAGCTGTTTTTT.

The rearrangement joins TRBV19 to TRBJ1-2; 7 bases match TRBD1. V lost 5 bases and J lost 8; bases outside the gene matches: 8. The CDR3 length is 13 residues. Germline V gene data show CDR1 as LNHDA and CDR2 as SQIVND (reference sequence). The CDR3 DNA reads as TGTGCCAGTAGTCACAGACAGGGTCGAGGCTACACCTTC. Protein product: CASSHRQGRGYTF. The variable domain in full, with the rest retrieved from reference TRBV19 and TRBJ1-2, is DGGITQSPKYLFRKEGQNVTLSCEQNLNHDAMYWYRQDPGQGLRLIYYSQIVNDFQKGDIAEGYSVSREKKESFPLTVTSAQKNPTAFYLCASSHRQGRGYTFGSGTRLTVV.

This sequence joins TRBV11-2 and TRBJ2-5, with D tentatively TRBD2 (5 bases). Looked up from germline, CDR1 is SGHAT and CDR2 is FQNNGV. V was pared by 5 bases and J by 0 bases, with 16 bases between. This CDR3 comprises 16 residues. The CDR3 loop is CASSHADWRYQETQYF. Written as DNA, the CDR3 is TGTGCCAGCAGCCACGCCGATTGGAGGTACCAAGAGACCCAGTACTTC.